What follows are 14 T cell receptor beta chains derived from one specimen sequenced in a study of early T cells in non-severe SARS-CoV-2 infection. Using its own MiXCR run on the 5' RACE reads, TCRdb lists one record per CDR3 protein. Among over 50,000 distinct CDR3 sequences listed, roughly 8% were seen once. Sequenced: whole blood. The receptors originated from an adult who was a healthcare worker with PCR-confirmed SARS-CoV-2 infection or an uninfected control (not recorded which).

CDR3 residues: CASLTPGGNEQFF. The DNA of the CDR3 is TGTGCCAGTCTCACACCAGGGGGGAATGAGCAGTTCTTC. The genes are TRBV6-5 and TRBJ2-1, with D maybe TRBD1 (7 bases). The ends were cut back, 9 bases at V and 7 bases at J, with 16 bases in the middle. This CDR3 region has 13 residues. CDR1 is MNHEY, CDR2 SVGAGI, per germline.

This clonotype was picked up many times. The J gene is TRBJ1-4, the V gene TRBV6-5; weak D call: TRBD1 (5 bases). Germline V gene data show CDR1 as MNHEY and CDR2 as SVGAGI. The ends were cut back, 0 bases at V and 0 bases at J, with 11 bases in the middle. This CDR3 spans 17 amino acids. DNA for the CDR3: TGTGCCAGCAGTTACTCGAGGGGAGCGGCAACTAATGAAAAACTGTTTTTT. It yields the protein CASSYSRGAATNEKLFF.

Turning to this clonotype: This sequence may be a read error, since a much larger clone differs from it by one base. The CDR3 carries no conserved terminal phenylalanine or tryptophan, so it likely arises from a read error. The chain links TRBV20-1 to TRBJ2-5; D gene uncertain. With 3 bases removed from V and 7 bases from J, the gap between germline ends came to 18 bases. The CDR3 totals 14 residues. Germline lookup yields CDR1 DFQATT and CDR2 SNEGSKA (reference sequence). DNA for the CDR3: TGCAGTGCTAGGTTGAACGTCCGGATGGGGACCCAGTACTCC. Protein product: CSARLNVRMGTQYS.

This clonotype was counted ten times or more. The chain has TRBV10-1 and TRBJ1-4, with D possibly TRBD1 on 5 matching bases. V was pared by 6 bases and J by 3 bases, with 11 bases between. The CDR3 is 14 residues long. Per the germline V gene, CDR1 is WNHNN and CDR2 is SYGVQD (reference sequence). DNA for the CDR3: TGCGCCAGCAGCCCGGCGGGGGCTAATGAAAAACTGTTTTTT. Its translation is CASSPAGANEKLFF.

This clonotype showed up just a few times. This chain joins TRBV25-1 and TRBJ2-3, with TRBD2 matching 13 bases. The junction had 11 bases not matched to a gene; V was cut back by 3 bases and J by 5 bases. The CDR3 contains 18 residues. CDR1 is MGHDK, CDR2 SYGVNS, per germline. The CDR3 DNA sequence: TGTGCCAGCAGTGACCCGAAACTAGCGGGGGGGCAGAGAGATACGCAGTATTTT. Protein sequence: CASSDPKLAGGQRDTQYF.

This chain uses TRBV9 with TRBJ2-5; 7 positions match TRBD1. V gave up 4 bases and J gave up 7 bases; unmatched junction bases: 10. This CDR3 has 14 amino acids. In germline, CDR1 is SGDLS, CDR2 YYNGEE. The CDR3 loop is CASSPTGTDVTQYF. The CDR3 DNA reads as TGTGCCAGCAGCCCAACCGGGACAGATGTGACCCAGTACTTC.

The DNA of the CDR3 is TGTGCCATCAGTGGAGGGGTGTCCTACAATGAGCAGTTCTTC. Encoded protein: CAISGGVSYNEQFF. The chain carries TRBV10-3 and TRBJ2-1; TRBD1 or TRBD2 may be the D gene (5 bases each). V was clipped by 4 bases and J by 1 base, with 8 bases between them. The CDR3 has 14 residues. Germline V lookup: CDR1 ENHRY, CDR2 SYGVKD.

CDR3: CASKDNSDTQYF. The CDR3 nucleotides are TGTGCCAGCAAAGACAACTCCGATACGCAGTATTTT. This rearrangement joins TRBV7-9 to TRBJ2-3; D not resolved. This CDR3 has 12 amino acids. Looked up from germline, CDR1 is SEHNR and CDR2 is FQNEAQ (reference sequence). V lost 7 bases and J lost 6, with 11 bases in between. Full variable domain (missing parts from reference TRBV7-9 and TRBJ2-3): DTGVSQNPRHKITKRGQNVTFRCDPISEHNRLYWYRQTLGQGPEFLTYFQNEAQLEKSRLLSDRFSAERPKGSFSTLEIQRTEQGDSAMYLCASKDNSDTQYFGPGTRLTVL.

The CDR3 coding sequence is TGTGCCAGCAGTGAGGAAGAGAACTATGGCTACACCTTC. It translates to CASSEEENYGYTF. The gene calls are TRBV2 and TRBJ1-2; D unclear. The germline CDR1 and CDR2 sequences are SNHLY and FYNNEI. V was shortened by 3 bases and J by 2 bases, with 7 bases between the two germline ends. The CDR3 spans 13 residues.

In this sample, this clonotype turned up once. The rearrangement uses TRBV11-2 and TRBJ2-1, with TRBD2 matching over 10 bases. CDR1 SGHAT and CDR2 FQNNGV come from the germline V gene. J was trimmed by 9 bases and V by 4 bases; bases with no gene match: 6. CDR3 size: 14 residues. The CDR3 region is CASSSLAGVGEQFF. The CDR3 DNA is TGTGCCAGCAGCTCTCTAGCGGGGGTAGGTGAGCAGTTCTTC.

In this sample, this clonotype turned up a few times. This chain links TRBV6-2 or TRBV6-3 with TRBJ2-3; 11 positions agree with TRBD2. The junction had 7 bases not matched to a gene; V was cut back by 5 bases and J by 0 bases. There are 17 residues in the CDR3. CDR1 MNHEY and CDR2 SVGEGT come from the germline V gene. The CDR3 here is CASSPWTSGRSTDTQYF. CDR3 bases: TGTGCCAGCAGTCCCTGGACTAGCGGGCGAAGCACAGATACGCAGTATTTT.

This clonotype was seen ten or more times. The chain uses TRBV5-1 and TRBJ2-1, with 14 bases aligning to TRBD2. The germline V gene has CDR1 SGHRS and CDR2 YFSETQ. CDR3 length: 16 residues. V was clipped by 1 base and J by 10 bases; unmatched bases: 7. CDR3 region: CASSLRLAGGPWEQFF. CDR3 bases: TGCGCCAGCAGCTTGAGACTAGCGGGGGGGCCCTGGGAGCAGTTCTTC. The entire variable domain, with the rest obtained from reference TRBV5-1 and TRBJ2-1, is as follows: KAGVTQTPRYLIKTRGQQVTLSCSPISGHRSVSWYQQTPGQGLQFLFEYFSETQRNKGNFPGRFSGRQFSNSRSEMNVSTLELGDSALYLCASSLRLAGGPWEQFFGPGTRLTVL.

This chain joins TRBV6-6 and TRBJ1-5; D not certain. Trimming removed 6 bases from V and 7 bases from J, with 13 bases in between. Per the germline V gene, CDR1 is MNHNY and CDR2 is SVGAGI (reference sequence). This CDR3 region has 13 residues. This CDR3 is CASSLNWGQPQHF. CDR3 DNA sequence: TGTGCCAGCAGCCTCAATTGGGGACAGCCCCAGCATTTT.

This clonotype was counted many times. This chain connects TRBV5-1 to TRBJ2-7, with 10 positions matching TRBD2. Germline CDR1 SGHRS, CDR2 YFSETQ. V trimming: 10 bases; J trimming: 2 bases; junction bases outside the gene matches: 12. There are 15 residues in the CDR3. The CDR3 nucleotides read TGCGCCTCGACCATAGCGGGAGGCCCTACCTACGAGCAGTACTTC. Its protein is CASTIAGGPTYEQYF.